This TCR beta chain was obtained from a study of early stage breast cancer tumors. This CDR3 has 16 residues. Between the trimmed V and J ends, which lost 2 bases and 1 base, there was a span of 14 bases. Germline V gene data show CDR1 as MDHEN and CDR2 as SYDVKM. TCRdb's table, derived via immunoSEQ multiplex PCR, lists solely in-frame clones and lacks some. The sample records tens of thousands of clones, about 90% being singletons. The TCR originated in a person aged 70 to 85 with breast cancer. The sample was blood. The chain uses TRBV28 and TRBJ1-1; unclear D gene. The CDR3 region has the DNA TGTGCCAGCAGTTTAGGCGGTGCGGTGTGGAACACTGAAGCTTTCTTT. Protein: CASSLGGAVWNTEAFF.